Listed here is a single TCR beta chain. The source of the sample is a study of T cell responses to AZD1222 COVID-19 vaccine. The CDR3 is 13 residues long. After removal of 4 bases from V and 6 bases from J, the junction contained 4 bases not matched to a gene. Germline CDR1 KGHDR, CDR2 SFDVKD. The table came from immunoSEQ multiplex PCR; TCRdb's copy has only in-frame clones and leaves some out. This sample yields about 270,000 clones, of which almost 95% are seen a single time; around 0.57% belongs to the top ten. This specimen was peripheral blood, taken 28 days after the second AZD1222 dose. This chain connects TRBV24-1 to TRBJ1-2; TRBD1 aligns across 7 bases. This sequence was found in an adult who received the AZD1222 COVID-19 vaccine. CDR3 in amino acids: CATSEAGGHGYTF. The CDR3 region has the DNA TGTGCCACCAGTGAGGCAGGGGGTCATGGCTACACCTTC.